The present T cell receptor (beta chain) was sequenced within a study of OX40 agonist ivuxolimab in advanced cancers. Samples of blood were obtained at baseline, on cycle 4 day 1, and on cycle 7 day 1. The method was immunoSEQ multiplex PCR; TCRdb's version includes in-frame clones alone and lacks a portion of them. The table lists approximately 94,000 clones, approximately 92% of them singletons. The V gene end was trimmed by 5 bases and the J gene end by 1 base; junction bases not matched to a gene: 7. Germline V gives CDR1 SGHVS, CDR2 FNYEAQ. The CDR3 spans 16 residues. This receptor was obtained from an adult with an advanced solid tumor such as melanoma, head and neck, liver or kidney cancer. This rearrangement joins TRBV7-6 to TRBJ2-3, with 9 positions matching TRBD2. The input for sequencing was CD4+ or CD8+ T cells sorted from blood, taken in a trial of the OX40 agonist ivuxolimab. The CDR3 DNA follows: TGTGCCAGCAGCCCAGAGGCGGGAGGGCGCACAGATACGCAGTATTTT. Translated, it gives CASSPEAGGRTDTQYF.